This T cell receptor (beta chain) was sequenced during a study of cytomegalovirus exposure and HLA in healthy donors. Study-wide points: Some public TCRs appeared in many individuals, while most sequences were rare. A few of the chains that were CMV-associated were confirmed in vitro to be specific for CMV antigens. The study recorded fewer than 200 TCR beta chains that were cytomegalovirus-associated.

To note about this clone: The antigen is not known.

Here immunoSEQ multiplex PCR was the method, and the copy in TCRdb shows in-frame clones only, minus some. The sample consists of under 100,000 clones, almost 85% of them appearing once. The germline V gene has CDR1 LGHNA and CDR2 YNFKEQ. V was clipped by 3 bases and J by 2 bases, with 17 bases between them. The CDR3 sequence is 17 residues long. Sequenced: PBMCs. This TCR came from a woman younger than 30 in good health and CMV-seropositive. The rearrangement links TRBV4-2 to TRBJ2-4; D might be TRBD2 (7 bases). CDR3 in DNA: TGTGCCAGCAGCCAGGCCTCGGGGGGCCGGACCAAAAACATTCAGTACTTC. Encoded protein: CASSQASGGRTKNIQYF.